The clone carrying this T cell receptor beta chain turned up a few times. What it binds is unknown. This sample was taken from a study of graft-versus-host responses after intestinal transplantation. The overall study: Following induction with anti-thymocyte globulin, all recipients were given tacrolimus and steroids for two to four years.

Study-wide results and caveats: Circulating GvH clone levels at their peak were associated with HvG declines (early post-transplant). Among recipient marrow samples, GvH clones were found; some appeared first in ileum or blood.

Using immunoSEQ multiplex PCR, the repertoire was profiled, and TCRdb retains in-frame clones only, with some absent. The table lists about 8,100 clones, around 62% of them singletons, with almost 9.5% in the top ten. Processing of graft tissue released intraepithelial and lamina propria lymphocytes. Germline loops: CDR1 MDHEN, CDR2 SYDVKM. The CDR3 runs to 14 residues. V gave up 5 bases and J gave up 4 bases, with 14 bases separating them. This clonotype originated in a human patient who received an intestinal transplant, so some T cells may come from the graft donor. The source material was ileum tissue, sampled around 460 days after transplant. The gene calls are TRBV28 and TRBJ1-1; D uncertain. The CDR3, as DNA: TGTGCCAGCAGTCCGGGTAGACGGGGCACTGAAGCTTTCTTT. It yields the protein CASSPGRRGTEAFF.